This TCR beta chain was sequenced in a study of patients and donors after allogeneic stem cell transplantation (dated by TCRdb to 2020 to 2021). The method was RT-PCR. Sequencing instrument: NextSeq 550. TCRdb trimmed the raw reads at Q25, called clones with MiXCR and kept productive beta chains. Identical CDR3 protein sequences are pooled into one entry, listed with their most common genes and DNA. The sample table holds about 74,000 distinct CDR3 sequences, of which approximately 26% were seen once. The top ten constitute around 27% of the sample. A note on this clonotype: The antigen it binds to is not known. The sample holds no much larger clone one base away, and base qualities are not on file.

Sequencing was done on a sample of blood, either unsorted or a sorted T cell fraction (not recorded which). This TCR derives from a human donor who was either an allogeneic HSCT recipient or a stem cell or donor lymphocyte infusion donor (not recorded which). It is not recorded whose cells these are; they may come from a transplant donor.

The DNA reads TGTGCCAGCAGCTTACTACATCTCGACAGGTTTACCTACGAGCAGTACTTC. This codes for CASSLLHLDRFTYEQYF. In this chain, TRBV7-9 is recombined with TRBJ2-7, with TRBD1 as a weak D call on 6 bases. CDR1 and CDR2, looked up from the germline V gene (reference sequence), are SEHNR and FQNEAQ. The V and J ends are trimmed by 2 bases and 2 bases, leaving 19 bases between them. Reading from cysteine to phenylalanine, the CDR3 counts 17 amino acids. Just the 51-base CDR3 DNA is kept, in frame starting at base 1.